The present T cell receptor (beta chain) was sequenced within a study of cytomegalovirus exposure and HLA in healthy donors. PCR amplification relied on 60 Vbeta primers (plus 13 Jbeta primers). Sequencing used immunoSEQ multiplex PCR; TCRdb keeps in-frame clones, though not all of them. The profile covers over 100,000 clones, with 60% to 85% appearing a single time and roughly 3.5% taken by the ten largest. This CDR3 has 12 amino acids. From germline, CDR1 is SGHNT and CDR2 YYREEE (reference sequence). Trimming pared 4 bases from V and 10 bases from J, leaving 12 bases between. Sequenced input: PBMCs. The TCR was taken from a woman aged 25-40 years in good health and CMV-seropositive. The J gene is TRBJ2-1, the V gene TRBV5-4; D possibly corresponds to TRBD2 (5 bases). CDR3 DNA sequence: TGTGCCAGCAGCCCCGGTCGAGGGGAGCAGTTCTTC. As protein: CASSPGRGEQFF.